The rows below give T cell receptor beta chains drawn from one sample of a study of blood T cell repertoires in COVID-19. Here immunoSEQ multiplex PCR was the method, and the copy in TCRdb shows in-frame clones only, minus some. Among 100,000 or so clones, 75% to 85% were seen once, and the ten largest hold 8.5% to 9.5%. The sequenced sample consisted of peripheral blood. The receptors derive from a woman in her 70s with acute or convalescent COVID-19. Both conserved end residues are part of each CDR3. A D gene is named only where the DNA matches it firmly. Clone size is shown for a subset of rows, as once, few, many or a class of expanded clone.

d_call j_call clone_size v_call cdr3_aa cdr3_nt
- TRBJ1-1 - TRBV29-1 CSVEQAWNTEAFF TGCAGCGTTGAACAGGCGTGGAACACTGAAGCTTTCTTT
- TRBJ2-4 - TRBV29-1 CSVRIQGNIQYF TGCAGCGTTCGGATCCAGGGAAACATTCAGTACTTC
TRBD1 TRBJ1-6 - TRBV5-4 CASSGGQGVNSPLHF TGTGCCAGCAGCGGGGGACAGGGGGTTAATTCACCCCTCCACTTT
- TRBJ1-6 - TRBV30 CAWSVRGGASPLHF TGTGCCTGGAGTGTACGAGGGGGGGCCTCACCCCTCCACTTT
TRBD1 TRBJ1-5 - TRBV28 CASSRGQGAPNQPQHF TGTGCCAGCAGCCGGGGCCAGGGGGCACCCAATCAGCCCCAGCATTTT
TRBD1 TRBJ2-7 few TRBV3-1/TRBV3-2 CASSAGQGAYEQYF TGTGCCAGCAGCGCGGGACAGGGGGCCTACGAGCAGTACTTC
- TRBJ1-4 - TRBV6-5 CASTQGPGVALFF TGTGCCAGCACCCAGGGCCCGGGGGTAGCACTGTTTTTT
- TRBJ2-3 - TRBV5-1 CASRQAQELDTQYF TGCGCCAGCAGGCAAGCGCAAGAGTTAGATACGCAGTATTTT
- TRBJ2-3 - TRBV2 CASSDSSATDTQYF TGTGCCAGCAGTGACTCTAGCGCCACAGATACGCAGTATTTT
- TRBJ2-2 - TRBV27 CASSLFRGTVDTGELFF TGTGCCAGCAGTTTATTTCGAGGGACTGTAGACACCGGGGAGCTGTTTTTT
TRBD1 TRBJ2-5 - TRBV5-1 CASSRTGTGSQETQYF TGCGCCAGCAGCCGAACCGGGACAGGGTCCCAAGAGACCCAGTACTTC
TRBD1 TRBJ1-1 - TRBV6-5 CASRDLGTGLHEAFF TGTGCCAGCAGGGATTTAGGGACAGGACTACATGAAGCTTTCTTT
- TRBJ1-2 - TRBV6-2/TRBV6-3 CASSYAGSSGGYTF TGTGCCAGCAGTTATGCCGGATCTTCGGGGGGCTACACCTTC
- TRBJ1-2 - TRBV6-5 CASNPSGVGGYTF TGTGCCAGCAATCCATCGGGTGTGGGTGGCTACACCTTC
- TRBJ1-1 - TRBV7-9 CASSLVGKDTEAFF TGTGCCAGCAGCTTAGTCGGGAAGGACACTGAAGCTTTCTTT